This entry is about one TCR beta chain. Its antigen is unknown. CDR1 and CDR2 (germline): LNHDA, SQIVND (reference sequence). Trimming stripped 5 bases from V and 0 bases from J, with 14 bases between. This CDR3 spans 17 amino acids. The data were taken from a study of beta chain features in type 1 diabetes. The entirety of the isolated RNA underwent reverse transcription, so expressed TCRB transcripts were sequenced. Approximately 3.5 million reads was the average for naive, central memory and regulatory T cell samples. TCRdb keeps only in-frame clones here, not all; method: immunoSEQ multiplex PCR. The sample consists of a few hundred thousand clones, around 15% of them appearing once. Findings of the study overall: Diminished insertions and augmented deletions at VDJ junctions characterized type 1 diabetes patients. Naive, central memory and Treg TCRB repertoires seemed to resemble each other more closely in patients than they did in healthy donors.

The rearrangement links TRBV19 to TRBJ2-6, with D perhaps TRBD2 (5 bases). This TCR was sampled from a young woman in good health. Input material: naive CD4+ T cells from blood. The CDR3: CASSQGGSRSGANVLTF. CDR3 nucleotides: TGTGCCAGTAGTCAAGGCGGGTCCCGCTCTGGGGCCAACGTCCTGACTTTC.